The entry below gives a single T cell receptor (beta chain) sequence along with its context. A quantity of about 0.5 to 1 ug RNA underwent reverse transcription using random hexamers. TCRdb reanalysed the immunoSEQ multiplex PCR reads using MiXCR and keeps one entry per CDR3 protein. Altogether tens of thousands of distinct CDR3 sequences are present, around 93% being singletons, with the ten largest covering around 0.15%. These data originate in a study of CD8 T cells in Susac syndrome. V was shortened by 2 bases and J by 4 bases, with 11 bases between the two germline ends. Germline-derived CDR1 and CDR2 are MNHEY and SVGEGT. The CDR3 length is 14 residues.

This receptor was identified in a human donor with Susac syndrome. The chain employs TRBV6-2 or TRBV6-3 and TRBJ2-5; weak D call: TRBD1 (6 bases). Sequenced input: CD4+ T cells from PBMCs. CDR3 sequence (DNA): TGTGCCAGCAGTTACGGTTACAGGGCAGAGACCCAGTACTTC. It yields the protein CASSYGYRAETQYF.